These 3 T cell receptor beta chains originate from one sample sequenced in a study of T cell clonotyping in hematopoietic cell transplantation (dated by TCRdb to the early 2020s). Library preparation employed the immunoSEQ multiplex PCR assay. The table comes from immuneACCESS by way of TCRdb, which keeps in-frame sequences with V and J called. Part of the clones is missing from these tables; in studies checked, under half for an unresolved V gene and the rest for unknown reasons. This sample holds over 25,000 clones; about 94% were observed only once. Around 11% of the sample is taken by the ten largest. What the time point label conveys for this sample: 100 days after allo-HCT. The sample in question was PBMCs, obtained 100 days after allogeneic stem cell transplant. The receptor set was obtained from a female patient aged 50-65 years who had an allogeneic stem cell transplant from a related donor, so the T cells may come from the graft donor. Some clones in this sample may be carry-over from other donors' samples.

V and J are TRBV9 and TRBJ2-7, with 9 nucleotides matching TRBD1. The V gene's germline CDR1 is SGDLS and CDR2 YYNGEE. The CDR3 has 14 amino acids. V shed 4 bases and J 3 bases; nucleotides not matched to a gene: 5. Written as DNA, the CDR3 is TGTGCCAGCAGCCCCGGGACAGGGTTCTACGAGCAGTACTTC. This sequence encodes CASSPGTGFYEQYF.

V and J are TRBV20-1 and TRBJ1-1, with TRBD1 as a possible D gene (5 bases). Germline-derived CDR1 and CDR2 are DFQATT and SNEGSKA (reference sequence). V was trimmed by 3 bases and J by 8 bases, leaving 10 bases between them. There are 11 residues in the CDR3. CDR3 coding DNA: TGCAGTGCTAGGGGGAGGGACGAAGCTTTCTTT. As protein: CSARGRDEAFF.

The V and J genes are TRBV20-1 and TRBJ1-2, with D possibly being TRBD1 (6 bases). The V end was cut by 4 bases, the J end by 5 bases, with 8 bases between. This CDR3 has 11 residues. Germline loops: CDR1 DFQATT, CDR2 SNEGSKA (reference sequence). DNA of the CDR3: TGCAGTGCTACAGGGACATATGGCTACACCTTC. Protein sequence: CSATGTYGYTF.